This T cell receptor (beta chain) was retrieved from a study of T cells in tumors after PD-1 blockade. V lost 0 bases, J lost 0 bases, and 8 bases lay in between. Per germline, CDR1 SGHVS and CDR2 FQNEAQ. The CDR3 loop spans 16 amino acids. To note about this clone: Its matching antigen is unknown.

Study-wide results and caveats: Blood contained about 38% of the tumor's TCR clonotypes.

Input was about 550 ng to 6,004 ng of genomic DNA from tumor or blood. The assay was immunoSEQ multiplex PCR, and TCRdb's table has in-frame clones only and misses some. Of roughly 50,000 clones listed, 79% are singletons. The sequence derives from a human donor with basal cell carcinoma. The specimen was PBMCs, collected before anti-PD-1 treatment. The chain combines TRBV7-8 with TRBJ2-2; D gene ambiguous. The CDR3 sequence is CASSLAGLANTGELFF. CDR3 nucleotide sequence: TGTGCCAGCAGCTTAGCAGGGTTGGCGAACACCGGGGAGCTGTTTTTT.